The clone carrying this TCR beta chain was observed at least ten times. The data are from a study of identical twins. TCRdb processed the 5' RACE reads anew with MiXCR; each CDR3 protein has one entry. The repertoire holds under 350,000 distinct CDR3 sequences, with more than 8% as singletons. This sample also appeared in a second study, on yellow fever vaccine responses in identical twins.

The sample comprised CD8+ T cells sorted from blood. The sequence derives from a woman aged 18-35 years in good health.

The CDR3 reads CASSLLSGVNNEQFF. The CDR3 nucleotides read TGTGCCAGCAGTTTGCTTAGCGGGGTTAACAATGAGCAGTTCTTC. V gene TRBV12-3 or TRBV12-4 combines with J gene TRBJ2-1, with 8 bases matching TRBD2. The CDR3 totals 15 residues. The V segment lost 3 bases and the J segment 5 bases; nucleotides outside the gene matches: 6.